This TCR beta chain came from a study of CD8 T cells in ankylosing spondylitis. Study-level findings and limits: Disease-associated clones were reportedly significantly overrepresented in matched ankylosing spondylitis synovial fluid. A TCR beta motif of several highly homologous variants seemed to mark ankylosing spondylitis blood.

Via MiXCR, TCRdb re-called the 5' RACE reads, giving one row per CDR3 protein. This sample has approximately 500,000 distinct CDR3 sequences; more than 9.5% occur once, and the top ten carry 6.8%. On this clonotype itself: Its antigen is still unknown.

Trimming cost V 4 bases and J 3 bases, with 11 bases left between them. Germline V gene data show CDR1 as SGHTA and CDR2 as FQGNSA. This CDR3 has 14 amino acids. This chain uses TRBV7-2 with TRBJ2-3; D gene unclear. The clonotype originates from a male donor with ankylosing spondylitis. Sequenced sample: blood, either unsorted or a sorted T cell fraction (not recorded which). CDR3 sequence: CASSYSRATDTQYF. The CDR3 DNA sequence: TGTGCCAGCAGCTACTCCCGCGCGACAGATACGCAGTATTTT. The whole variable domain, remainder taken from reference TRBV7-2 and TRBJ2-3, is GAGVSQSPSNKVTEKGKDVELRCDPISGHTALYWYRQSLGQGLEFLIYFQGNSAPDKSGLPSDRFSAERTGGSVSTLTIQRTQQEDSAVYLCASSYSRATDTQYFGPGTRLTVL.